Many counts were recorded for the clone carrying this T cell receptor beta chain. This specimen belongs to a study of response to subunit inactivated influenza vaccine. Germline CDR1 and CDR2: SEHNR and FQNEAQ (reference sequence). The trim removed 3 bases at V and 4 bases at J, leaving 3 bases unmatched. The CDR3 is 14 amino acids. TCRdb reanalysed the RT-PCR reads using MiXCR and keeps one entry per CDR3 protein. The sample carries fewer than 200,000 distinct CDR3 sequences, nearly 9.5% recorded once. The receptor comes from a man aged 50 or older who received an inactivated influenza vaccine. The chain uses TRBV7-9 and TRBJ2-7; 10 nucleotides line up with TRBD1. The starting material was non-naive T cells sorted from PBMCs, obtained on the day of vaccination. The CDR3 loop is CASSLGQGIYEQYF. The CDR3 nucleotides are TGTGCCAGCAGCTTGGGACAGGGGATATACGAGCAGTACTTC.